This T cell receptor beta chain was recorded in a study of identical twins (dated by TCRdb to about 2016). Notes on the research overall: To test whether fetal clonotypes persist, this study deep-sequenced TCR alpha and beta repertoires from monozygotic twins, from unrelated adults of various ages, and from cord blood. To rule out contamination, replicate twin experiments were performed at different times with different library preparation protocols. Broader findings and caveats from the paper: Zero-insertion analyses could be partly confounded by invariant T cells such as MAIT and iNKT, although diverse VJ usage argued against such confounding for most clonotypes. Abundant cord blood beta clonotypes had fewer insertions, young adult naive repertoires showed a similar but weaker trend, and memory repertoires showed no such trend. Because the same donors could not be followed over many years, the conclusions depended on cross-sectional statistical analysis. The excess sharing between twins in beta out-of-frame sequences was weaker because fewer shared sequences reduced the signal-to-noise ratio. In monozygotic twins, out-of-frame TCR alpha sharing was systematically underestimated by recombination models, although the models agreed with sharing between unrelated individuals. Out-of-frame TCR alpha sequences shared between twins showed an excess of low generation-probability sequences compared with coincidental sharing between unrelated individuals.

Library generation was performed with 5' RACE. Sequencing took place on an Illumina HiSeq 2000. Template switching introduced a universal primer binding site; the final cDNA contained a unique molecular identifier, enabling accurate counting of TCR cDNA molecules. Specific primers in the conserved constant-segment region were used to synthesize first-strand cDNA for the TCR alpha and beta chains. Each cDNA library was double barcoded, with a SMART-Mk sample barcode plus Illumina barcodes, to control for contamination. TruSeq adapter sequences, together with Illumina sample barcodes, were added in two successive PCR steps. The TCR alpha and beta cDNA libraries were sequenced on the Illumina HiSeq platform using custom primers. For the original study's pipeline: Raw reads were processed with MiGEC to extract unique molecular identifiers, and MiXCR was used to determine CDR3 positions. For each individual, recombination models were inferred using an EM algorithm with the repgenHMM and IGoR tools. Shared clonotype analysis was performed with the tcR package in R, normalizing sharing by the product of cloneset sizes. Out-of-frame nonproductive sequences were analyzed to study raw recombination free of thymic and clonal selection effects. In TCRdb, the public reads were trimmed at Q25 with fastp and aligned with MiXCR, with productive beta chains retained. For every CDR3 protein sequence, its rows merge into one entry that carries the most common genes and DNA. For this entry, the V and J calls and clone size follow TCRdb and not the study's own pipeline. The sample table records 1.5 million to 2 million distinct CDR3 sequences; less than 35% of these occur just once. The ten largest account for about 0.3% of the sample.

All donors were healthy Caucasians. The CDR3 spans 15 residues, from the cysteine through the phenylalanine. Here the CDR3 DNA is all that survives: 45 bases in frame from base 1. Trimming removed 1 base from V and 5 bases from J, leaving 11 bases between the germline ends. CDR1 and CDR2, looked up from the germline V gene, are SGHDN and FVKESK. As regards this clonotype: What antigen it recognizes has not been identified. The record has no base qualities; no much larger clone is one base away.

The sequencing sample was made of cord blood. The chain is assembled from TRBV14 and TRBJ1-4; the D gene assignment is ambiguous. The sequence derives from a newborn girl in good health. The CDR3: CASSQGTAWNEKLFF. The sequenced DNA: TGTGCCAGCAGCCAAGGGACTGCATGGAATGAAAAACTGTTTTTT.